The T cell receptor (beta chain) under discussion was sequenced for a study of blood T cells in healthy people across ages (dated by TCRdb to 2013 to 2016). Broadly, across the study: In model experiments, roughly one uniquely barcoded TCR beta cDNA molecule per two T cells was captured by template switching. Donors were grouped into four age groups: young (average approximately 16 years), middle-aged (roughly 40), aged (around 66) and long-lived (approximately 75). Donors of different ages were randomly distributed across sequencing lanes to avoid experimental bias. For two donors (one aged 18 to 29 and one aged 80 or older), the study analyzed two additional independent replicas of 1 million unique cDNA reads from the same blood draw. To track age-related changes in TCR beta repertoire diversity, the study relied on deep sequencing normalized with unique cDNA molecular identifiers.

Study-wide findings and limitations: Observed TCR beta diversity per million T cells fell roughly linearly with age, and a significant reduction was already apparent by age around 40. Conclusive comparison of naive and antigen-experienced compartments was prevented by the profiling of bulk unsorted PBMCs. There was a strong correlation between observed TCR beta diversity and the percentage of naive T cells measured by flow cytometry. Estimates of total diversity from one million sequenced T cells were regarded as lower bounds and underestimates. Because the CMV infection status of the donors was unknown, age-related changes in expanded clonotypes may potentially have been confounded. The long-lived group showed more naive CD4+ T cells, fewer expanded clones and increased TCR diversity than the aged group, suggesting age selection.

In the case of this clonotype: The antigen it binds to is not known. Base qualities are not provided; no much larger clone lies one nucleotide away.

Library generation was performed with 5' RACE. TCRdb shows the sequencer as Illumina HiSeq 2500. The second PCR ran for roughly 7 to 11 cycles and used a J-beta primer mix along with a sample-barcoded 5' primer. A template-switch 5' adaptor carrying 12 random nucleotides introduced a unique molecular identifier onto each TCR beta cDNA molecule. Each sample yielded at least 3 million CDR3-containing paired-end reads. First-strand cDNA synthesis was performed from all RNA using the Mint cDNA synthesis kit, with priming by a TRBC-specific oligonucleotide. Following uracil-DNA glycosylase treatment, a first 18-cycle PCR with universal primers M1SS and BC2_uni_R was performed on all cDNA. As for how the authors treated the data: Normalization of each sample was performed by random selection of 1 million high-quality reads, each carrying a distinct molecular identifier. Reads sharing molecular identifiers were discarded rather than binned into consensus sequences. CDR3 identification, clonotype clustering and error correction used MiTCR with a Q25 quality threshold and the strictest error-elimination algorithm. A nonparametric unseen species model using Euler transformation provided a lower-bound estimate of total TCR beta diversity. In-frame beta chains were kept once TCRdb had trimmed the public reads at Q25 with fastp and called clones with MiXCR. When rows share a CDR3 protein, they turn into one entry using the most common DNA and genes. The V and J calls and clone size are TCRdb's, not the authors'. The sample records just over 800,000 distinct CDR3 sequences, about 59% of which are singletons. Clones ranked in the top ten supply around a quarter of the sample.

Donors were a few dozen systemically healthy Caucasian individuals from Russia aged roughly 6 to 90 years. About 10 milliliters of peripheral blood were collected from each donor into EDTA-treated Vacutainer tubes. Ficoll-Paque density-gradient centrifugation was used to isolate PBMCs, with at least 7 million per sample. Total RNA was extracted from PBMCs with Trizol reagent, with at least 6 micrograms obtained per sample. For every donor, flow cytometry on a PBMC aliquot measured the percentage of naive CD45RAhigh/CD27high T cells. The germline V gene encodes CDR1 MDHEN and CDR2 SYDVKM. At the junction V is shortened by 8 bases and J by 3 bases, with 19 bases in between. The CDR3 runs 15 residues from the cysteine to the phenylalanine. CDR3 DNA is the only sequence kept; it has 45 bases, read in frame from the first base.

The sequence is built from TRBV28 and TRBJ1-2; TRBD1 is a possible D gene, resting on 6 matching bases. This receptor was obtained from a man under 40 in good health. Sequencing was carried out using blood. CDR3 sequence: CASLESLGGYYGYTF. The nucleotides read TGTGCCAGCCTCGAATCTCTCGGGGGCTACTATGGCTACACCTTC.